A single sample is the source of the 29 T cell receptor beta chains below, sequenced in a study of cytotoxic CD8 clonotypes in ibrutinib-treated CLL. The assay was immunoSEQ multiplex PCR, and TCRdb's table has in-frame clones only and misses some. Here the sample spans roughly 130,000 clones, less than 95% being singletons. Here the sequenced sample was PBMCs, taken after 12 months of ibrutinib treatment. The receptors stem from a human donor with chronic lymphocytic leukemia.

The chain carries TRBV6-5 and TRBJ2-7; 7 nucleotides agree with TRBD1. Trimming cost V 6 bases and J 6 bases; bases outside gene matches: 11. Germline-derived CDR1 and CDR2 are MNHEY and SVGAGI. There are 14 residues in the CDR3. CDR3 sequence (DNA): TGTGCCAGCAGCCGGGACAGCCCACCTGGCGAGCAGTACTTC. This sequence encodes CASSRDSPPGEQYF.

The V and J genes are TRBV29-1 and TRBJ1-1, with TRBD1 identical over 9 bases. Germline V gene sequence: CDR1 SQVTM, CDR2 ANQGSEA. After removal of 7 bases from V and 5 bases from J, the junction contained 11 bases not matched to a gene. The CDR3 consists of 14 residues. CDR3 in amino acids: CSAHRGLGETEAFF. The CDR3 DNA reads TGCAGCGCACACAGGGGGCTGGGGGAGACTGAAGCTTTCTTT.

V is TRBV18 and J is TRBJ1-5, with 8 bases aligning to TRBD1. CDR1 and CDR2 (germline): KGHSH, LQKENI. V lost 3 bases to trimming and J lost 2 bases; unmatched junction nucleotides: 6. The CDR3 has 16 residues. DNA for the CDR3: TGTGCCAGCTCACCCGGGCAGGGGGCTGGCAATCAGCCCCAGCATTTT. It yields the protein CASSPGQGAGNQPQHF. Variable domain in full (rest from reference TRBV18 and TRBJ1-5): NAGVMQNPRHLVRRRGQEARLRCSPMKGHSHVYWYRQLPEEGLKFMVYLQKENIIDESGMPKERFSAEFPKEGPSILRIQQVVRGDSAAYFCASSPGQGAGNQPQHFGDGTRLSIL.

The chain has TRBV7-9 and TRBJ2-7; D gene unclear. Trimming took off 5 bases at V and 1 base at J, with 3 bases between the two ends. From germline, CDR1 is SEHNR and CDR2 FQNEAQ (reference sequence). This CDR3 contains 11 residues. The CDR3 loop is CASSPSYEQYF. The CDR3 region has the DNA TGTGCCAGCAGCCCATCCTACGAGCAGTACTTC.

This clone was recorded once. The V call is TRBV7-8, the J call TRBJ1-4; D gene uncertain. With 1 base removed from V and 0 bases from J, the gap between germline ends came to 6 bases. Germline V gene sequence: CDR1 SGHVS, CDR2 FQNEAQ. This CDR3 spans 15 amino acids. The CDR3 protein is CASSLVAATNEKLFF. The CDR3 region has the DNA TGTGCCAGCAGCTTAGTCGCTGCAACTAATGAAAAACTGTTTTTT.

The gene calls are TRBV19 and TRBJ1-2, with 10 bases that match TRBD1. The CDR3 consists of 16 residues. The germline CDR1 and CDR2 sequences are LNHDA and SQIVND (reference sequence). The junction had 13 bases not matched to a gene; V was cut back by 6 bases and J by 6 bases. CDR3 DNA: TGTGCCAGTAGCCACCGGGGCCGGGACAGGGGCGATGGCTACACCTTC. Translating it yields CASSHRGRDRGDGYTF.

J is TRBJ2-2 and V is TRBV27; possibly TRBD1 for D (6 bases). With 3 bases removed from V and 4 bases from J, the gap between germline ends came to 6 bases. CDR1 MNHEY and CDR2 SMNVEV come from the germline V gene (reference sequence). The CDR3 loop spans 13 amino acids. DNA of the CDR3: TGTGCCAGCAGTTTCAGGGGCACCGGGGAGCTGTTTTTT. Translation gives CASSFRGTGELFF.

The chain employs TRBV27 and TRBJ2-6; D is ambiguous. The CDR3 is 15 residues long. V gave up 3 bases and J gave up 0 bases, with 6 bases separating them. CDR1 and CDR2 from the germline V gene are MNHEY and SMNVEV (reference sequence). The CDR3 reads CASSFRSSGANVLTF. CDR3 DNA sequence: TGTGCCAGCAGTTTTAGGAGCTCTGGGGCCAACGTCCTGACTTTC.

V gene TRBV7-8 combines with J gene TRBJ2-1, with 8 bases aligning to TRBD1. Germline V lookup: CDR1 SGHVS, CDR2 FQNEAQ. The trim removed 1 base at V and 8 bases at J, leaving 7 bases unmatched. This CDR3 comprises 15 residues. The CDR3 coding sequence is TGTGCCAGCAGCTTAGTCAGGACAGGGTTCTATGAGCAGTTCTTC. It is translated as CASSLVRTGFYEQFF.

The CDR3 protein is CATSRDRRGNEQFF. The CDR3 DNA is TGTGCCACCAGCAGAGATAGGCGTGGGAATGAGCAGTTCTTC. This chain joins TRBV15 and TRBJ2-1; D is unresolved. Germline V gives CDR1 LNHNV, CDR2 YYDKDF (reference sequence). The V and J ends lost 0 bases and 7 bases respectively, with 10 bases between them. CDR3 length: 14 residues.

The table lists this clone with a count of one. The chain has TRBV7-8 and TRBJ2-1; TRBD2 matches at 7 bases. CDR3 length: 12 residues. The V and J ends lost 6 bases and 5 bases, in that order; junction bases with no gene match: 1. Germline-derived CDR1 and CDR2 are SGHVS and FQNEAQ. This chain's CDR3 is CASRLANNEQFF. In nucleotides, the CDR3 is TGTGCCAGCAGACTAGCGAACAATGAGCAGTTCTTC.

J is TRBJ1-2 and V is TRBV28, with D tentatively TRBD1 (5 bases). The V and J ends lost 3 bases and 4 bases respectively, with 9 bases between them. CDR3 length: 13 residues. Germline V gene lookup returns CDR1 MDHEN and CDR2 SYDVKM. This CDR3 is CASSLEGSYGYTF. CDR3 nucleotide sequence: TGTGCCAGCAGTTTGGAGGGGTCCTATGGCTACACCTTC.

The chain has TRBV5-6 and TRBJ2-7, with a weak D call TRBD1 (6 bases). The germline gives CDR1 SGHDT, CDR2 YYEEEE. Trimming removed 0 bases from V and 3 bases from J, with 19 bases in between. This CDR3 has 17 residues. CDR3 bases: TGTGCCAGCAGCTTGGGGTACCGGGACATCGATTACTACGAGCAGTACTTC. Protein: CASSLGYRDIDYYEQYF.

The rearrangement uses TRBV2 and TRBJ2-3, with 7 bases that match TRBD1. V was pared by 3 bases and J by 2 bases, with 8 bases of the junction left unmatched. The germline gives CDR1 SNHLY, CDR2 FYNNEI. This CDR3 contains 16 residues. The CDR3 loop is CASSDEWDSITDTQYF. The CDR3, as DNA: TGTGCCAGCAGTGACGAGTGGGACAGCATCACAGATACGCAGTATTTT. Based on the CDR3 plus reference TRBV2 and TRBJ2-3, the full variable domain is EPEVTQTPSHQVTQMGQEVILRCVPISNHLYFYWYRQILGQKVEFLVSFYNNEISEKSEIFDDQFSVERPDGSNFTLKIRSTKLEDSAMYFCASSDEWDSITDTQYFGPGTRLTVL.

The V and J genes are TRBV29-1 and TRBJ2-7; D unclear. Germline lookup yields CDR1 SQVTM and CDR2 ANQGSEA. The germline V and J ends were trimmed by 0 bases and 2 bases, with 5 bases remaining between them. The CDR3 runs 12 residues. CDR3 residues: CSVEDGTYEQYF. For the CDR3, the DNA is TGCAGCGTTGAAGATGGCACCTACGAGCAGTACTTC.

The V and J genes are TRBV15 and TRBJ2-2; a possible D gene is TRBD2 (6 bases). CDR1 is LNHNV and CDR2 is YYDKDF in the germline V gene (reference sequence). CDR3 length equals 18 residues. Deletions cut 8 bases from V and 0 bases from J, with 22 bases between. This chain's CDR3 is CATSQRGKAGTNTGELFF. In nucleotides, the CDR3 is TGTGCCACCTCCCAGAGGGGTAAGGCGGGAACGAACACCGGGGAGCTGTTTTTT. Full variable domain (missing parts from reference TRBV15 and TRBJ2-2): DAMVIQNPRYQVTQFGKPVTLSCSQTLNHNVMYWYQQKSSQAPKLLFHYYDKDFNNEADTPDNFQSRRPNTSFCFLDIRSPGLGDTAMYLCATSQRGKAGTNTGELFFGEGSRLTVL.

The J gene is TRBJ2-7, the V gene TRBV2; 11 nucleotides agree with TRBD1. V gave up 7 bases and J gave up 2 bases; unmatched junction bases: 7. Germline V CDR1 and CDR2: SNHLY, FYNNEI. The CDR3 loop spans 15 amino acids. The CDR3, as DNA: TGTGCCAGCAACGCCGGGACAGGGGGTCCCTACGAGCAGTACTTC. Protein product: CASNAGTGGPYEQYF. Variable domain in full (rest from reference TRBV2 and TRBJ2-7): EPEVTQTPSHQVTQMGQEVILRCVPISNHLYFYWYRQILGQKVEFLVSFYNNEISEKSEIFDDQFSVERPDGSNFTLKIRSTKLEDSAMYFCASNAGTGGPYEQYFGPGTRLTVT.

The DNA of the CDR3 is TGCGCCAGCAGCCAGGGACAGGGGGCAGGTCAGCCCCAGCATTTT. Protein sequence: CASSQGQGAGQPQHF. The chain carries TRBV4-1 and TRBJ1-5, with 12 positions matching TRBD1. The CDR3 consists of 15 residues. Unmatched junction bases numbered 3, after V lost 3 bases and J lost 6 bases. Germline lookup yields CDR1 MGHRA and CDR2 YSYEKL.

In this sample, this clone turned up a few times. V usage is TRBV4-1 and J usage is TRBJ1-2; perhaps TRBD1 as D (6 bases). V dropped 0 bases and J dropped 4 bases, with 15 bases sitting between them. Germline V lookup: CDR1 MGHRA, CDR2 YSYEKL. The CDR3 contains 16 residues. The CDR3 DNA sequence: TGCGCCAGCAGCCAAGATGCAGCAGGGGCCAGCTATGGCTACACCTTC. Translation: CASSQDAAGASYGYTF.

DNA of the CDR3: TGTGCCAGCAGTTCCTGGGCAGGGGGGGCTAACTATGGCTACACCTTC. It yields the protein CASSSWAGGANYGYTF. J is TRBJ1-2 and V is TRBV6-5; TRBD1 matches 7 bases. CDR1 and CDR2 from the germline V gene are MNHEY and SVGAGI. The CDR3 consists of 16 residues. V shed 4 bases, J shed 0 bases, and the junction held 8 bases outside the gene matches.

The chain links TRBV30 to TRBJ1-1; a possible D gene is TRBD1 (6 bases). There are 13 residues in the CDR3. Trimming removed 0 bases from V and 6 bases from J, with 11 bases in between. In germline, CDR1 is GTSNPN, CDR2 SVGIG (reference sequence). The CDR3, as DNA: TGTGCCTGGAGTGTACGGGGGGCTGCTGAAGCTTTCTTT. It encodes CAWSVRGAAEAFF.

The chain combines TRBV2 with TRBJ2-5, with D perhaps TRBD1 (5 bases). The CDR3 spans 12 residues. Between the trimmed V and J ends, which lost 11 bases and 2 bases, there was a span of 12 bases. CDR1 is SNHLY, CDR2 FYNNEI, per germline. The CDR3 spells CAGQGWQETQYF. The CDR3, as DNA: TGTGCCGGCCAGGGTTGGCAAGAGACCCAGTACTTC.

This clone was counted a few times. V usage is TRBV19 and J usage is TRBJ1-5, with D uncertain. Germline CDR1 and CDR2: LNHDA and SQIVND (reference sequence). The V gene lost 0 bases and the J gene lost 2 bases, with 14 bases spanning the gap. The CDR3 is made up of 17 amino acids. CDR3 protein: CASSIDIGLLGNQPQHF. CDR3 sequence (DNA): TGTGCCAGTAGTATAGATATCGGTCTCCTGGGCAATCAGCCCCAGCATTTT.

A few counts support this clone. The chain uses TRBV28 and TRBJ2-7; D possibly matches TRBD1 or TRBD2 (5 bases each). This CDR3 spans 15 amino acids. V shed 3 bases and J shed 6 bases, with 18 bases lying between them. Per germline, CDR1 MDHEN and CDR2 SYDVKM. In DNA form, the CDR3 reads TGTGCCAGCAGTTTGGGGGAAAGGAGCAGATCCGAGCAGTACTTC. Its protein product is CASSLGERSRSEQYF.

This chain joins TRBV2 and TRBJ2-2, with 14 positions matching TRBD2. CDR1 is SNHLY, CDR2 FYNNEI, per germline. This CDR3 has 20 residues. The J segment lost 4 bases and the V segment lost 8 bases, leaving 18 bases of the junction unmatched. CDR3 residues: CASVPGLAGVGGSSTGELFF. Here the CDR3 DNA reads TGTGCCAGCGTACCGGGACTAGCGGGAGTCGGGGGCTCGAGCACCGGGGAGCTGTTTTTT. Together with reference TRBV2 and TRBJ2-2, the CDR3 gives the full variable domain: EPEVTQTPSHQVTQMGQEVILRCVPISNHLYFYWYRQILGQKVEFLVSFYNNEISEKSEIFDDQFSVERPDGSNFTLKIRSTKLEDSAMYFCASVPGLAGVGGSSTGELFFGEGSRLTVL.

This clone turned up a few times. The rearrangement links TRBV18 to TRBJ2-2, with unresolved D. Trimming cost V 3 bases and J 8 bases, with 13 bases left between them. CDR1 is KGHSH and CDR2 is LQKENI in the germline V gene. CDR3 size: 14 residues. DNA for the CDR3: TGTGCCAGCTCACCCCGGAGTCTGGAAGGGGAGCTGTTTTTT. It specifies CASSPRSLEGELFF.

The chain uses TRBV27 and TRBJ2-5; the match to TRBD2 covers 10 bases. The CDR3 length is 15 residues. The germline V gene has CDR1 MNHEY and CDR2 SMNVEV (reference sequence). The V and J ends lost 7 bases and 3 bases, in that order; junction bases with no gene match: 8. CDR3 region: CASMLSGLAEETQYF. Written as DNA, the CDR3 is TGTGCCAGCATGCTTTCTGGACTAGCGGAAGAGACCCAGTACTTC.

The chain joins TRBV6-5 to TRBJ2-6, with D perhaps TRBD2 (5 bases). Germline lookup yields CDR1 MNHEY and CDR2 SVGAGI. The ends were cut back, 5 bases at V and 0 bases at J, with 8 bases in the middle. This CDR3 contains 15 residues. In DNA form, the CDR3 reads TGTGCCAGCAGTCCCCGGGACTCTGGGGCCAACGTCCTGACTTTC. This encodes CASSPRDSGANVLTF.

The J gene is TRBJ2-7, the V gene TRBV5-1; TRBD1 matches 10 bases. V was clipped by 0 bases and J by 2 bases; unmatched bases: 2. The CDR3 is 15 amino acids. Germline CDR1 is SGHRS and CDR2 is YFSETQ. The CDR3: CASSLGDRGPYEQYF. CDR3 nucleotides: TGCGCCAGCAGCTTGGGGGACAGGGGCCCCTACGAGCAGTACTTC.